These T cell receptor beta chains were read from a single sample in a study of T cells expressing NK-cell markers. For each CDR3 protein, TCRdb gives one entry from its re-call of the 5' RACE reads, without DNA. The specimen's table records about 5,100 distinct CDR3 sequences. The specimen sequenced was blood T cells: a sorted CD56 or NKG2C T cell subset, CD4+ or CD8+ T cells, or bulk PBMC T cells (not recorded which). The receptors shown here come from a man aged 18 to 30 in good health. Each CDR3 is given with its conserved first and last residue. For some rows the clone size is stated as once, few or many, or as a class when expanded; others skip it.

clone_size: medium-sized; j_call: TRBJ2-1; v_call: TRBV29-1; cdr3_aa: CSGGPAGGHEQFF
clone_size: medium-sized; j_call: TRBJ1-5; v_call: TRBV12-3/TRBV12-4; cdr3_aa: CASSLELTSGPQHF
clone_size: medium-sized; j_call: TRBJ2-7; v_call: TRBV7-2; cdr3_aa: CASSLVGTGQSSYEQYF
clone_size: medium-sized; j_call: TRBJ2-3; v_call: TRBV20-1; cdr3_aa: CSARVLGLDTQYF
clone_size: medium-sized; j_call: TRBJ2-1; v_call: TRBV7-3; cdr3_aa: CASSLLAGGGNEQFF
clone_size: medium-sized; j_call: TRBJ2-1; v_call: TRBV14; cdr3_aa: CASSPRASSSYNEQFF
clone_size: -; j_call: TRBJ2-3; v_call: TRBV11-3; cdr3_aa: CASSPGTSRHTDTQYF
clone_size: medium-sized; j_call: TRBJ1-2; v_call: TRBV12-3/TRBV12-4; cdr3_aa: CASSLGRGGYGYTF
clone_size: -; j_call: TRBJ1-4; v_call: TRBV20-1; cdr3_aa: CSARMGINEKLFF
clone_size: -; j_call: TRBJ2-6; v_call: TRBV12-5; cdr3_aa: CASGLGRASGANVLTF
clone_size: -; j_call: TRBJ2-4; v_call: TRBV15; cdr3_aa: CATSRGSGVGRGNIQYF
clone_size: medium-sized; j_call: TRBJ2-3; v_call: TRBV7-6; cdr3_aa: CASSSTGFKVPHTDTQYF
clone_size: -; j_call: TRBJ2-5; v_call: TRBV6-1; cdr3_aa: CASSERLGQETQYF
clone_size: medium-sized; j_call: TRBJ2-6; v_call: TRBV2; cdr3_aa: CASSVNSRGLTSGANVLTF
clone_size: medium-sized; j_call: TRBJ2-1; v_call: TRBV12-3/TRBV12-4; cdr3_aa: CASSLSGTYNEQFF
clone_size: -; j_call: TRBJ2-1; v_call: TRBV14; cdr3_aa: CASSPTSGRYRGEQFF
clone_size: medium-sized; j_call: TRBJ2-5; v_call: TRBV12-3/TRBV12-4; cdr3_aa: CASSLHGQETQYF
clone_size: -; j_call: TRBJ2-3; v_call: TRBV5-1; cdr3_aa: CASRPFSDWISTDTQYF
clone_size: -; j_call: TRBJ2-2; v_call: TRBV3-1; cdr3_aa: CASRGPEALTGVDTGELFF
clone_size: large; j_call: TRBJ1-3; v_call: TRBV5-1; cdr3_aa: CASSLDARNSGNTIYF
clone_size: medium-sized; j_call: TRBJ2-3; v_call: TRBV4-2; cdr3_aa: CASSHGWGAANTQYF
clone_size: -; j_call: TRBJ1-5; v_call: TRBV24-1; cdr3_aa: CATSDFVSNQPQHF
clone_size: medium-sized; j_call: TRBJ1-3; v_call: TRBV12-5; cdr3_aa: CASGLDVGTGIGNTIYF
clone_size: medium-sized; j_call: TRBJ2-3; v_call: TRBV20-1; cdr3_aa: CSASPSGGRGTDTQYF
clone_size: medium-sized; j_call: TRBJ2-1; v_call: TRBV5-1; cdr3_aa: CASSLIMSTIAGVQDDNEQFF
clone_size: -; j_call: TRBJ2-2; v_call: TRBV6-5; cdr3_aa: CASSYAVHTNTGELFF
clone_size: medium-sized; j_call: TRBJ2-2; v_call: TRBV24-1; cdr3_aa: CATSDRTLPNTGELFF
clone_size: medium-sized; j_call: TRBJ1-3; v_call: TRBV5-1; cdr3_aa: CASSSGQGAANTIYF